This TCR beta chain was profiled in a study of cytomegalovirus exposure and HLA in healthy donors. This clone occurred once. Its matching antigen is unknown. Germline V CDR1 and CDR2: SGHRS, YFSETQ. The CDR3 has 17 amino acids. V shed 1 base and J 9 bases; nucleotides not matched to a gene: 15. The PCR made use of 60 Vbeta and 13 Jbeta primers. Profiled with immunoSEQ multiplex PCR; TCRdb holds only in-frame clones, not every one. This repertoire shows fewer than 150,000 clones, roughly 76% found once; its top ten account for about 3.8%. Study-wide results and limits: Trimming of TCR beta V- and J-genes showed a link, identified in a later analysis, to a missense DCLRE1C variant. Of the V segments, some could not be distinguished, including TRBV6-2 and TRBV6-3, and were excluded. Specificity of three CMV-associated chains for CMV antigens was verified in vitro.

Specimen: PBMCs. This clonotype originated in a man aged 18 to 29 in good health and CMV-seronegative. The chain links TRBV5-1 to TRBJ2-1; 8 bases are shared with TRBD2. CDR3 nucleotide sequence: TGCGCCAGCAGCTTGCAGTCGGGAGCGGGGGCCCCGAGTGAGCAGTTCTTC. Translating gives CASSLQSGAGAPSEQFF.